A single T cell receptor (beta chain) is shown here with its context. This clonotype was counted a few times. This receptor's antigen is unknown. Base-call qualities are not available, and no considerably larger clone is one nucleotide away. The data are from a study of T-cell memory formation after mild COVID-19 (dated by TCRdb to about 2021). For the wider study: TCR sequence clusters from the two donors were largely donor specific. Longitudinal TCRalpha and TCRbeta repertoire sequencing tracked T-cell clones expanding and contracting after mild COVID-19 in two donors. Two young, previously healthy adult volunteers, one female and one male, were included in the cohort.

Ficoll-Paque density gradient centrifugation was the method used to isolate PBMCs. Between the V and J ends, shortened by 3 bases and 0 bases respectively, the junction contains 23 bases. The CDR3 contains 19 residues, cysteine and phenylalanine counted. Left in the record is the CDR3 DNA by itself, 57 bases read in frame from the first base. CDR1 and CDR2 are read off the germline V gene as MNHNS and SASEGT. Sequencer: Illumina NovaSeq 6000. Using 5'RACE with constant-segment primers, TCRalpha and TCRbeta cDNA libraries were constructed, with sample barcodes and unique molecular identifiers added in the process. Trizol reagent was used to extract RNA from every sample. Library amplification was performed in two PCR steps, and a second sample barcode and Illumina TruSeq adapters were introduced in the second step. Libraries were sequenced on an Illumina NovaSeq with 2 x 150 bp paired-end reads. In the authors' own workflow: Reads were demultiplexed and collapsed into UMI-guided consensus sequences with migec v1.2.7. Using mixcr v2.1.11, UMI consensuses were aligned to TRA and TRB V and J templates and then assembled into clonotypes. Expanded or contracted clonotypes were those called significant by both edgeR and NoisET, with noise models trained on biological replicates. edgeR calls used a false discovery rate-adjusted p below 0.01 and a log2 fold-change threshold of 1. As an exploratory analysis of dynamics, max-normalized trajectories of the 1000 most abundant clonotypes were examined by PCA with hierarchical clustering. Separately sequenced CD4+ and CD8+ repertoires were used to assign the CD4 or CD8 phenotype of responding clones. TCRdb passed the public sequencing reads through fastp at Q25 and MiXCR, retaining productive beta sequences. Records with the same CDR3 protein are collapsed into one entry carrying the most frequent genes and DNA. In this record, the V and J calls reflect TCRdb's handling and not the investigators' own analysis. The sample includes 140,000 to 150,000 distinct CDR3 sequences, with approximately 26% observed a single time. Roughly a quarter of the sample goes to the ten largest clones.

The study at large found these results: Contracting CD4+ clones appeared mostly in the CM and EM memory subsets, whereas CD8+ clones were enriched in EMRA. Only a couple of mild cases were covered in the study, and larger cohorts including severe cases with pre-infection samples were considered necessary. The second-wave clones that peaked on day 37 were not confirmed to be SARS-CoV-2 specific. Clones contracting from day 15 to 85 had balanced CD4/CD8 phenotypes, while a second wave expanding from day 15 to 37 was biased towards CD4+. Some responding clones were found in pre-infection memory, which suggests that pre-existing cross-reactive memory T cells took part in the SARS-CoV-2 response.

This receptor was obtained from an adult woman who had mild COVID-19 (a few samples of this study predate the infection). The sample titles of this study are shuffled in the database, so cell type and time point are left out; the donor was told from shared clones. This chain is built from TRBV6-1 and TRBJ1-2; confidence is insufficient to name the D gene. Source material: PBMCs or a T cell subset sorted from them (not recorded which). In nucleotides, the sequence is TGTGCCAGCAGTGACGGGATCCGTGGTTACGTGGATGCTAACTATGGCTACACCTTC. This sequence encodes CASSDGIRGYVDANYGYTF.